The source of this T cell receptor beta chain is a study of blood T cell repertoires in COVID-19 (dated by TCRdb to about 2020). Regarding the study in general: Samples from collaborators originated in the United States, Italy and Spain and spanned both the acute and convalescent phases of COVID-19. Where HLA class I and class II types were available, the types were taken from metadata supplied by the sample provider, not from assay-based typing. The repertoires were released in a freely available public database intended as a resource for research on the immune response to SARS-CoV-2. The material from the prospective study consisted of cDNA or gDNA derived from T cells, B-cell-depleted T cells, or PBMCs. Samples were obtained from the ongoing ImmuneRACE study (first 160 participants) and from over 1,000 subjects provided by 6 global collaborators. A de-identified subject ID, COVID-19 status, age in years and sex were almost always included in the sample metadata. The dataset comprised deeply sampled blood TCRbeta repertoires from subjects exposed to, actively infected with, or recovered from COVID-19. The paper's findings and limits, for the study overall: Clinical and demographic metadata were provided uncurated, with the amount varying by source and participant.

Including cysteine and phenylalanine, the CDR3 has 17 amino acids. The read is trimmed to its CDR3 DNA, 51 bases read in frame from base 1. V lost 6 bases and J lost 5 bases, and the count of bases not matched to a germline gene is 17. The germline V gene gives CDR1 as MNHEY and CDR2 as SVGEGT. Worth noting for this clone: What this receptor recognizes is not known. Per-base qualities were not stored, and no clone one base away is much larger.

Collaborating institutions collected whole blood in K2EDTA tubes following their own protocols. For TCRbeta analysis, collaborators shipped samples in one of three forms: frozen whole blood, isolated PBMCs, or DNA extracted from either of those sample types. TCRbeta CDR3 regions were amplified from genomic DNA using the immunoSEQ Assay, a bias-controlled multiplex PCR. In the original analysis: The number of nucleated cells in each sample was estimated from the amplification of reference gene primers within the assay. Sequence reads were collapsed and filtered to measure the absolute abundance of every unique TCRbeta CDR3 rearrangement. For each sample, productive Simpson clonality was calculated as the square root of Simpson's diversity index across productive rearrangements. TCRdb provides this immuneACCESS table in a form limited to in-frame rearrangements. Some clones are lacking; in checked studies, under half of them reflect an unresolved V gene, and why the rest are absent is not known. V and J calls and clone size are those listed in that table; D and trimming were worked out from the DNA. For this sample there are tens of thousands of clones; 88% appear just once. The ten top clones hold 1.5% to 2.5% of the sample.

Sequences were obtained from peripheral blood. The sequence derives from a woman at least 80 years old with active or convalescent COVID-19. The chain is encoded by TRBV6-2 or TRBV6-3 joined to TRBJ2-5; 8 of the junction bases match TRBD2. The CDR3 reads CASSRAGGGYLGETQYF. The DNA is TGTGCCAGCAGCCGCGCGGGCGGGGGGTATCTCGGGGAGACCCAGTACTTC.